This section outlines one TCR beta chain sequence together with its context. This entry belongs to a study of blood T cell repertoires in COVID-19. Study-level background: Italy, Spain and the United States were the sources of the convalescent and acute COVID-19 samples.

The germline V gene has CDR1 MGHRA and CDR2 YSYEKL. There are 17 residues in the CDR3. V lost 1 base to trimming and J lost 2 bases; unmatched junction nucleotides: 11. Assay used: immunoSEQ multiplex PCR; TCRdb lists only in-frame clones, some missing. Of about 120,000 clones in the sample, roughly 87% were seen once. This receptor was obtained from a human donor in a cohort sampled during active COVID-19. The gene calls are TRBV4-1 and TRBJ2-7; the match to TRBD2 covers 7 bases. The source material was peripheral blood. CDR3 residues: CASSQGSSAGATYEQYF. The CDR3 region has the DNA TGCGCCAGCAGCCAAGGTTCGTCGGCGGGAGCTACCTACGAGCAGTACTTC.